This TCR beta chain was recorded in a study of OX40 agonist ivuxolimab in advanced cancers. Study observations and caveats: Compared with CD4+, CD8+ T cells on average had more expanded clones. No determination was made of the antigen specificity of the expanded peripheral T cells.

Produced via immunoSEQ multiplex PCR; TCRdb's table is partial and in-frame only. The data contain tens of thousands of clones, around 84% of them singletons. The CDR3 has 12 residues. V was shortened by 2 bases and J by 6 bases, with 7 bases between the two germline ends. Germline V gene sequence: CDR1 MDHEN, CDR2 SYDVKM. Prior autoimmune disease or systemic immunosuppression barred patients. As to this clone: Its antigen is still unknown.

The clonotype was recovered from an adult with an advanced solid tumor such as melanoma, head and neck, liver or kidney cancer. Sequenced here: CD4+ or CD8+ T cells sorted from blood, sampled in a trial of the OX40 agonist ivuxolimab. The genes are TRBV28 and TRBJ1-1; D possibly corresponds to TRBD1 (5 bases). The CDR3 sequence is CASSLRGSEAFF. In nucleotides, the CDR3 is TGTGCCAGCAGTTTAAGGGGCTCTGAAGCTTTCTTT.